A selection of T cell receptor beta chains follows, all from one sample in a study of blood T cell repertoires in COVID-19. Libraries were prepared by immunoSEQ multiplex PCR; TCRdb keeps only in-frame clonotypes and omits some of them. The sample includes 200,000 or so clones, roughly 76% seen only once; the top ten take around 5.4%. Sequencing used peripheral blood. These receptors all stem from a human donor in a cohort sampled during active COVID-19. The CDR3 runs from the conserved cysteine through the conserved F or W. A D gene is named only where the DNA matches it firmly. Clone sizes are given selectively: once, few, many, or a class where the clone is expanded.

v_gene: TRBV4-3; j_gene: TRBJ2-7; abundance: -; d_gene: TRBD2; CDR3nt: TGCGCCAGCAGCCTTGGACTAGCGGGGAACTACGAGCAGTACTTC; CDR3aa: CASSLGLAGNYEQYF
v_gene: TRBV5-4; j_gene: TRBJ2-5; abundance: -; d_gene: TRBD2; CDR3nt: TGTGCCAGCAGCCCGACTAGCGGGACGATGTACCAAGAGACCCAGTACTTC; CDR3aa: CASSPTSGTMYQETQYF
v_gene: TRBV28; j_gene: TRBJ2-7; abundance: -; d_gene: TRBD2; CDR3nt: TGTGCCACCTCAGGACTAGCGGGAGGAGGCGCCTACGAGCAGTACTTC; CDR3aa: CATSGLAGGGAYEQYF
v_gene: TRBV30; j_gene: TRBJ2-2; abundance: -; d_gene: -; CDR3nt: TGTGCCTCCAACTTGAACACCGGGGAGCTGTTTTTT; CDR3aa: CASNLNTGELFF
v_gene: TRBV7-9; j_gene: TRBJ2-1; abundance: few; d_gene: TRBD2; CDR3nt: TGTGCCAGCAGCCCCATCCTAGCGGGGTATGAGCAGTTCTTC; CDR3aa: CASSPILAGYEQFF
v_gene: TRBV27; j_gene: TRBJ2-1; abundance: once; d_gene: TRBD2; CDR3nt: TGTGCCAGCAGTTCCTATAGCGGGAGGGCCTCGGATGAGCAGTTCTTC; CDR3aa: CASSSYSGRASDEQFF
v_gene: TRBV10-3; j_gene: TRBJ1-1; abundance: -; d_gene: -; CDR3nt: TGTGCCATCAGTACAGGGAACACTGAAGCTTTCTTT; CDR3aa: CAISTGNTEAFF
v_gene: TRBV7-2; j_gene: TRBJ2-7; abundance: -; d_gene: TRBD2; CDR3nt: TGTGCCAGCAGCTTAGCCCGGACTAGCGGGAGAACGGTGTACGAGCAGTACTTC; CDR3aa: CASSLARTSGRTVYEQYF
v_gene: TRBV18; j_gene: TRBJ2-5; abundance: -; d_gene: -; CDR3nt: TGTGCCAGCTCACCACAGAAAGACTTCCAAGAGACCCAGTACTTC; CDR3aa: CASSPQKDFQETQYF
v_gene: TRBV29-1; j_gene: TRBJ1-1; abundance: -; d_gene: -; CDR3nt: TGCAGCGTTGCGGAGGACAGAAGGAACACTGAAGCTTTCTTT; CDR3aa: CSVAEDRRNTEAFF
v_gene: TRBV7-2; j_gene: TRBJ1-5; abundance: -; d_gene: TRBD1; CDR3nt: TGTGCCAGCAGCCCCACAGGGGGCAGGGGTCAGCCCCAGCATTTT; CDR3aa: CASSPTGGRGQPQHF
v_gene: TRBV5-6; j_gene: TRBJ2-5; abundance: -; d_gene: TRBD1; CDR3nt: TGTGCCAGCAGCAAAGACAGGGGACTTCCTCAAGAGACCCAGTACTTC; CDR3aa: CASSKDRGLPQETQYF
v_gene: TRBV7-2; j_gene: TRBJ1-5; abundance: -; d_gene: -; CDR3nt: TGTGCCAGCAGCTTGGCTCCAAGCAATCAGCCCCAGCATTTT; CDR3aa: CASSLAPSNQPQHF
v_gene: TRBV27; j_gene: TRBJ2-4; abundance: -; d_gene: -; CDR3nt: TGTGCCAGCAGTGGGGGCCTTCCACGGGCCAAAAACATTCAGTACTTC; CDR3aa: CASSGGLPRAKNIQYF
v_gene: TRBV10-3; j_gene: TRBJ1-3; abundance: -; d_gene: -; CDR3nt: TGTGCCATCAGTGAAAACAGGGAAGGAAACACCATATATTTT; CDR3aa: CAISENREGNTIYF
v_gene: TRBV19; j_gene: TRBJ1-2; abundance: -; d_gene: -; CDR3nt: TGTGCCAGTAGTATACGGTTCGGTGGCTACACCTTC; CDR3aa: CASSIRFGGYTF
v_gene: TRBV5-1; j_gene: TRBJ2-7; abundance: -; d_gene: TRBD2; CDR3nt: TGCGCCAGCAGCTTGGCGCCACTAGCGGGAAGGTACGAGCAGTACTTC; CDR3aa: CASSLAPLAGRYEQYF
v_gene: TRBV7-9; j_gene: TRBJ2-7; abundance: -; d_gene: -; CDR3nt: TGTGCCAGCAGCTTATTACAGGGTGAATTATCCTACGAGCAGTACTTC; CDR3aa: CASSLLQGELSYEQYF
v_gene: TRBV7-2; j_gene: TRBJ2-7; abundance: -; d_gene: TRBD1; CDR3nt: TGTGCCAGCAGCTATACACGGACAGGGACATACGAGCAGTACTTC; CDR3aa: CASSYTRTGTYEQYF
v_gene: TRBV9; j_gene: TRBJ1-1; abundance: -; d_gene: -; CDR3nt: TGTGCCAGCAGCGCAGGGTGGGGCACTGAAGCTTTCTTT; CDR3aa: CASSAGWGTEAFF
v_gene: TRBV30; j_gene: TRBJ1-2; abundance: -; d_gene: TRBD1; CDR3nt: TGTGCCTGGAGTTTCGGGACAGGGAACTATGGCTACACCTTC; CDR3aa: CAWSFGTGNYGYTF
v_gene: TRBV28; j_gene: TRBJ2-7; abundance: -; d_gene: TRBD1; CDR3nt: TGTGCCAGCAGTTTCCCGGGACAGGGGTTAGTGTGGGAGCAGTACTTC; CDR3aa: CASSFPGQGLVWEQYF
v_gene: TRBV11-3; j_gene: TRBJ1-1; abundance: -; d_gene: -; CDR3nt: TGTGCCAGCAGCTTGTCCATGAACACTGAAGCTTTCTTT; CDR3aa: CASSLSMNTEAFF
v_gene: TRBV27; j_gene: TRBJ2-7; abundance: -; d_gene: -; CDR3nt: TGTGCCAGCAGAAGACAGTATGACTCCTACGAGCAGTACTTC; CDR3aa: CASRRQYDSYEQYF
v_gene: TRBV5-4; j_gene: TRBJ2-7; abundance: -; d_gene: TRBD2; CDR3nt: TGTGCCAGCAGCTTGGCCGTCGCCCCGCGGGAGGGCCCGGTGGGAGAGCAGTACTTC; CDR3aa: CASSLAVAPREGPVGEQYF
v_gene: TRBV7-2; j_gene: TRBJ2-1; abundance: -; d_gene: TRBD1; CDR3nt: TGTGCCAGCAGCTCCCAGGCCGGGACAGGGGGCAATGAGCAGTTCTTC; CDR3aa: CASSSQAGTGGNEQFF
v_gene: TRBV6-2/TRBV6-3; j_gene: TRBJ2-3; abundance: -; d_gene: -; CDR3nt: TGTGCCAGCAGCTCCAGGGGACCGCCAGATACGCAGTATTTT; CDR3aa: CASSSRGPPDTQYF
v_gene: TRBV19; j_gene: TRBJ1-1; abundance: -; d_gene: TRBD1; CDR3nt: TGTGCCAGTAGTATCAGGGACAGTCGTGAAGCTTTCTTT; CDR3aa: CASSIRDSREAFF
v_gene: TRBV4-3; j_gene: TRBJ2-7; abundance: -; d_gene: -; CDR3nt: TGCGCCAGCAGCCAAGGTTCAGCGCAGTCCTACGAGCAGTACTTC; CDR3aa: CASSQGSAQSYEQYF
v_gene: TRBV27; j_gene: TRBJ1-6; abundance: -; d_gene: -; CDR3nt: TGTGCCAGCAGTTTATCTCAAATGAATTCACCCCTCCACTTT; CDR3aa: CASSLSQMNSPLHF
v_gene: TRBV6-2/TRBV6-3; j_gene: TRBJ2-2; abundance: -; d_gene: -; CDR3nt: TGTGCCAGCAGTTACTCGTTACAGAGAACGAACACCGGGGAGCTGTTTTTT; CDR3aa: CASSYSLQRTNTGELFF
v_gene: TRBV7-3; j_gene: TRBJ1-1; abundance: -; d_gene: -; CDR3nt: TGTGCCAGCAGCTTATCCCCGGGAGCTAACACTGAAGCTTTCTTT; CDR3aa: CASSLSPGANTEAFF
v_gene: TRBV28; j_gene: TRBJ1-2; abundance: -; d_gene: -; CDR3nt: TGTGCCAGCAGTTCGCCAGGGACTAACTATGGCTACACCTTC; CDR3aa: CASSSPGTNYGYTF
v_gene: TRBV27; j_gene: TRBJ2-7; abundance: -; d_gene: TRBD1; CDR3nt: TGTGCCAGCAGTGGTACGGGACAGGTTTTCTACGAGCAGTACTTC; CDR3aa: CASSGTGQVFYEQYF
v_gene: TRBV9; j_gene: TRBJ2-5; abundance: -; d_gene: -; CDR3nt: TGTGCCAGCAGCCCCCGCCTGGGGGGTCCGGAGACCCAGTACTTC; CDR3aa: CASSPRLGGPETQYF
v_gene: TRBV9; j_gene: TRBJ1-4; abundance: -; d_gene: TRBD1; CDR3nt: TGTGCCAGCAGCGTAGCTCCGGGACAGGTCGTGGAAAAACTGTTTTTT; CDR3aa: CASSVAPGQVVEKLFF
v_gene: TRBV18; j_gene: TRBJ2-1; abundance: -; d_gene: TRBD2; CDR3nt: TGTGCCAGCTCACCACGTTCAACGGGAGGGCCGGGTAATGAGCAGTTCTTC; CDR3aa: CASSPRSTGGPGNEQFF
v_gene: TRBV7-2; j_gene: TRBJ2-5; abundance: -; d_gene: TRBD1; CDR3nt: TGTGCCAGCAGCTTAGGAGGACAGGGGCGAGAGACCCAGTACTTC; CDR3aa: CASSLGGQGRETQYF
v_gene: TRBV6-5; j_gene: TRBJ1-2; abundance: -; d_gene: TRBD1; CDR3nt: TGTGCCAGCCGGGACAGAGGATATGGCTACACCTTC; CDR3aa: CASRDRGYGYTF
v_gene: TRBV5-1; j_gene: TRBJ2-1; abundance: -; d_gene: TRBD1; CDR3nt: TGCGCCAGCAGCGGACAGGGGATAAGCTCCTACAATGAGCAGTTCTTC; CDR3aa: CASSGQGISSYNEQFF
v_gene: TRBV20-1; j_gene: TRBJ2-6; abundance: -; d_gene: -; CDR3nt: TGCAGTGCTAGTCCAGGCATGTCTGGGGCCAACGTCCTGACTTTC; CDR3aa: CSASPGMSGANVLTF
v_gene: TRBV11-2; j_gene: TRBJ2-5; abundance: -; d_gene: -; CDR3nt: TGTGCCAGCAGCCACCCAGGGGTCCAAGAGACCCAGTACTTC; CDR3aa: CASSHPGVQETQYF
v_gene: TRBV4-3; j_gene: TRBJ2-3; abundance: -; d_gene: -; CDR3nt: TGCGCCAGCAGCCAAGATAGCGGCAGAAACACAGATACGCAGTATTTT; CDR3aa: CASSQDSGRNTDTQYF
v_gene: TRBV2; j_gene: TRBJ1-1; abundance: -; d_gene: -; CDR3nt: TGTGCCAGCAGTGAAGTCGCTAGAAGGAACACTGAAGCTTTCTTT; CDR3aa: CASSEVARRNTEAFF
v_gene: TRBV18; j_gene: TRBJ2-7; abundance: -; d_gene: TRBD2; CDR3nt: TGTGCCAGCTCACCACGGGGGGGATCATACGAGCAGTACTTC; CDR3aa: CASSPRGGSYEQYF
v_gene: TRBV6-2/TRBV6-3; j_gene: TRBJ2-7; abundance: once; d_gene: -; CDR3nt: TGTGCCAGCAGTTACTCAACGAACAGGTTTTTGATGTACGAGCAGTACTTC; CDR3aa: CASSYSTNRFLMYEQYF
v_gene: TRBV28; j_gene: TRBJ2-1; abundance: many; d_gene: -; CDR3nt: TGTGCCAGCAGTTTGGAGAACGTCTACAATGAGCAGTTCTTC; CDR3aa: CASSLENVYNEQFF
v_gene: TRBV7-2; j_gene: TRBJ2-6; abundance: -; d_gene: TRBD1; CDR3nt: TGTGCCAGCAGCCTTGGGACAGGGAGATCTGGGGCCAACGTCCTGACTTTC; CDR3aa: CASSLGTGRSGANVLTF
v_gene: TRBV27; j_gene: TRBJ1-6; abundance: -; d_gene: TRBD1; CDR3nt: TGTGCCAGCAGTTTTGGGACAGGGGGTGGAAACCTCCACTTT; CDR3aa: CASSFGTGGGNLHF
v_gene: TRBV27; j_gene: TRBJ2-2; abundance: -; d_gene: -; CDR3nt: TGTGCCAGCAGGCGCAACACCGGGGAGCTGTTTTTT; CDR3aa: CASRRNTGELFF
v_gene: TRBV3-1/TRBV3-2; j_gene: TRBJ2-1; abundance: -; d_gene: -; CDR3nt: TGTGCCAGCAAATCGCAGGGTCGAAATGAGCAGTTCTTC; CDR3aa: CASKSQGRNEQFF
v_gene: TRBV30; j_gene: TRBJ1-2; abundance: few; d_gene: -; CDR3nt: TGTGCCTGGAGGCGGAACGTTAACTATGGCTACACCTTC; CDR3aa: CAWRRNVNYGYTF